A single sample gave rise to the 32 T cell receptor beta chains below, sequenced in a study of blood T cell repertoires in COVID-19. This table comes from immunoSEQ multiplex PCR, and its TCRdb copy is limited to in-frame clones, with some not included. Here the sample spans approximately 65,000 clones, 90% being singletons. The material sequenced was peripheral blood. These receptors were taken from a man in his fifties or sixties with COVID-19, enrolled during active disease.

This sequence joins TRBV3-1 (or the pseudogene TRBV3-2) and TRBJ2-2, with unresolved D. Germline lookup yields CDR1 LGHDT and CDR2 YNNKEL (reference sequence). V was cut by 3 bases and J by 5 bases, with 7 bases left in between. The CDR3 contains 13 residues. CDR3 residues: CASSHEATGELFF. In DNA form, the CDR3 reads TGTGCCAGCAGCCACGAGGCAACCGGGGAGCTGTTTTTT.

The rearrangement links TRBV18 to TRBJ1-2, with 9 bases matching TRBD1. CDR1 and CDR2 (germline): KGHSH, LQKENI. After removal of 5 bases from V and 4 bases from J, the junction contained 8 bases not matched to a gene. The CDR3 spans 15 residues. The CDR3 DNA reads TGTGCCAGCTCATCCGGACAGGGGACCGCCTATGGCTACACCTTC. It encodes CASSSGQGTAYGYTF.

This clone showed up just once. The chain combines TRBV5-8 with TRBJ2-1, with 8 bases fitting TRBD2. The CDR3 length is 16 residues. Trimming took 0 bases from V and 8 from J; bases not matched to a gene: 10. The germline V gene encodes CDR1 SGHTS and CDR2 YDEGEE. This CDR3 reads CASSLGIAAGGDEQFF. Here the CDR3 DNA reads TGTGCCAGCAGCTTGGGGATAGCGGCGGGGGGCGATGAGCAGTTCTTC.

The rearrangement joins TRBV7-9 to TRBJ1-1; a possible D gene is TRBD1 (5 bases). Between the trimmed V and J ends, which lost 5 bases and 5 bases, there was a span of 18 bases. CDR1 SEHNR and CDR2 FQNEAQ come from the germline V gene (reference sequence). The CDR3 length is 15 residues. This CDR3 reads CASSPRRGDRTEAFF. The CDR3 DNA reads TGTGCCAGCAGCCCGAGGAGGGGCGATCGGACTGAAGCTTTCTTT.

The chain employs TRBV7-9 and TRBJ2-7, with D possibly TRBD2 on 5 matching bases. CDR1 and CDR2 from the germline V gene are SEHNR and FQNEAQ (reference sequence). The CDR3 spans 13 residues. The V end lost 1 base, the J end lost 6 bases, and 10 bases lay between the germline ends. CDR3 coding DNA: TGTGCCAGCAGCTTAGGCCGGAGGCCCGAGCAGTACTTC. It codes for CASSLGRRPEQYF. The full variable domain, in which reference TRBV7-9 and TRBJ2-7 provide the parts outside the CDR3, is DTGVSQNPRHKITKRGQNVTFRCDPISEHNRLYWYRQTLGQGPEFLTYFQNEAQLEKSRLLSDRFSAERPKGSFSTLEIQRTEQGDSAMYLCASSLGRRPEQYFGPGTRLTVT.

V usage is TRBV29-1 and J usage is TRBJ2-2, with 9 bases that match TRBD1. This CDR3 is 13 amino acids long. The J segment lost 7 bases and the V segment lost 6 bases, leaving 6 bases of the junction unmatched. CDR1 is SQVTM and CDR2 is ANQGSEA in the germline V gene. The CDR3 nucleotides read TGCAGCGTGAACAGGGGGCAGGGCGGGGAGCTGTTTTTT. Translation gives CSVNRGQGGELFF.

The V call is TRBV6-5, the J call TRBJ2-1; TRBD2 aligns across 10 bases. CDR1 MNHEY and CDR2 SVGAGI come from the germline V gene. Trimming removed 6 bases from V and 4 bases from J; junction bases left unmatched: 6. This CDR3 spans 15 amino acids. CDR3 residues: CASRTGLASYNEQFF. CDR3 coding DNA: TGTGCCAGCAGAACGGGACTAGCGTCTTACAATGAGCAGTTCTTC.

The V and J genes are TRBV2 and TRBJ1-1; D ambiguous. The CDR3 extends over 12 amino acids. CDR1 is SNHLY and CDR2 is FYNNEI in the germline V gene. Trimming took off 6 bases at V and 7 bases at J, with 12 bases between the two ends. In nucleotides, the CDR3 is TGTGCCAGCAGGGAAAAGAGATTTGAAGCTTTCTTT. Translation gives CASREKRFEAFF.

This clone was picked up one time. The gene calls are TRBV21-1 and TRBJ1-6; the table's D call of TRBD1 was not tested on the DNA. TRBV21-1 is given as a pseudogene. There are 19 residues in the CDR3. CDR3 amino acids: CAAKGKQGGNISYNSPLHF. CDR3 sequence (DNA): TGTGCCGCGAAAGGGAAGCAGGGCGGAAACATCTCCTATAATTCACCCCTCCACTTT.

The genes are TRBV11-2 and TRBJ2-1; 12 bases match TRBD2. Germline CDR1 is SGHAT and CDR2 is FQNNGV. Trimming cost V 5 bases and J 3 bases; bases outside gene matches: 2. The CDR3 covers 15 residues. Here the CDR3 reads CASSLTSGGYNEQFF. DNA of the CDR3: TGTGCCAGCAGCCTGACTAGCGGGGGCTACAATGAGCAGTTCTTC.

This chain joins TRBV7-3 and TRBJ2-5; D possibly corresponds to TRBD2 (8 bases). Germline V gene lookup returns CDR1 SGHTA and CDR2 FQGTGA. This CDR3 spans 16 amino acids. V was clipped by 2 bases and J by 5 bases, with 18 bases between them. In DNA form, the CDR3 reads TGTGCCAGCAGCTTAGGGACAGCGGGAGTCGGGGAGACCCAGTACTTC. Translation gives CASSLGTAGVGETQYF. Looking up the rest from reference TRBV7-3 and TRBJ2-5 gives the full variable domain: GAGVSQTPSNKVTEKGKYVELRCDPISGHTALYWYRQSLGQGPEFLIYFQGTGAADDSGLPNDRFFAVRPEGSVSTLKIQRTERGDSAVYLCASSLGTAGVGETQYFGPGTRLLVL.

There are a few counts of this clone. This chain connects TRBV4-1 to TRBJ1-1, with 11 bases lining up with TRBD1. Germline V CDR1 and CDR2: MGHRA, YSYEKL. Trimming removed 1 base from V and 4 bases from J; junction bases left unmatched: 5. CDR3 length: 16 residues. CDR3 nucleotide sequence: TGCGCCAGCAGCCAAGGTCCCGGGACAGGGGGCACTGAAGCTTTCTTT. The encoded protein is CASSQGPGTGGTEAFF.

The V gene is TRBV2, the J gene TRBJ1-5, with unresolved D. Germline V gene sequence: CDR1 SNHLY, CDR2 FYNNEI. With 6 bases removed from V and 2 bases from J, the gap between germline ends came to 23 bases. This CDR3 contains 18 residues. The CDR3 reads CASRMAGWVSMGNQPQHF. In DNA form, the CDR3 reads TGTGCCAGCAGGATGGCAGGTTGGGTTAGTATGGGCAATCAGCCCCAGCATTTT.

This clone was detected once. CDR3 sequence (DNA): TGTGCCAGCAGGGACAGGGGCGCAACTAATGAAAAACTGTTTTTT. Translation: CASRDRGATNEKLFF. V usage is TRBV2 and J usage is TRBJ1-4; 9 positions match TRBD1. V trimming: 6 bases; J trimming: 0 bases; junction bases outside the gene matches: 2. Germline CDR1 SNHLY, CDR2 FYNNEI. The CDR3 has 15 amino acids.

This chain links TRBV11-2 with TRBJ2-7; 7 bases map to TRBD1. The CDR3 runs 15 residues. Per the germline V gene, CDR1 is SGHAT and CDR2 is FQNNGV. V lost 5 bases to trimming and J lost 0 bases; unmatched junction nucleotides: 7. The DNA for the CDR3 is TGTGCCAGCAGCCTACAGGGGACCATCTCCTACGAGCAGTACTTC. Encoded protein: CASSLQGTISYEQYF. Full variable domain (remainder filled in from reference TRBV11-2 and TRBJ2-7): EAGVAQSPRYKIIEKRQSVAFWCNPISGHATLYWYQQILGQGPKLLIQFQNNGVVDDSQLPKDRFSAERLKGVDSTLKIQPAKLEDSAVYLCASSLQGTISYEQYFGPGTRLTVT.

In DNA form, the CDR3 reads TGCGCCAGCTATCAGACAGGTAAAGAAAACACCATATATTTT. Its translation: CASYQTGKENTIYF. The chain carries TRBV5-1 and TRBJ1-3; a possible D gene is TRBD1 (6 bases). This CDR3 has 14 residues. Germline-derived CDR1 and CDR2 are SGHRS and YFSETQ. Trimming removed 7 bases at V and 6 bases at J, with 17 bases between.

This chain uses TRBV5-4 with TRBJ2-1; possibly TRBD2 for D (5 bases). The CDR3 totals 15 residues. Looked up from germline, CDR1 is SGHNT and CDR2 is YYREEE (reference sequence). The ends were cut back, 0 bases at V and 3 bases at J, with 10 bases in the middle. This chain's CDR3 is CASSLGADHYNEQFF. CDR3 coding DNA: TGTGCCAGCAGCTTGGGAGCGGACCACTACAATGAGCAGTTCTTC.

The CDR3 is CASSLAGLTYNEQFF. CDR3 coding DNA: TGTGCCAGCAGCTTAGCGGGACTAACCTACAATGAGCAGTTCTTC. The chain couples TRBV6-5 to TRBJ2-1; 8 bases agree with TRBD2. Unmatched junction bases numbered 6, after V lost 6 bases and J lost 2 bases. Germline V lookup: CDR1 MNHEY, CDR2 SVGAGI. This CDR3 has 15 amino acids.

This sequence joins TRBV29-1 and TRBJ1-2; D is uncertain. Per germline, CDR1 SQVTM and CDR2 ANQGSEA. V lost 5 bases and J lost 3, with 13 bases in between. CDR3 length: 13 amino acids. CDR3 loop: CSVTGSLYYGYTF. CDR3 in DNA: TGCAGCGTTACGGGTAGCCTTTACTATGGCTACACCTTC.

The chain is built from TRBV7-8 and TRBJ2-1; maybe TRBD2 (6 bases). There are 13 residues in the CDR3. The V end lost 4 bases, the J end lost 8 bases, and 12 bases lay between the germline ends. The germline V gene has CDR1 SGHVS and CDR2 FQNEAQ. CDR3 DNA: TGTGCCAGCAGCTCGGGACTCCCAGATGAGCAGTTCTTC. It yields the protein CASSSGLPDEQFF. The full variable domain, its missing parts supplied by reference TRBV7-8 and TRBJ2-1, is GAGVSQSPRYKVAKRGQDVALRCDPISGHVSLFWYQQALGQGPEFLTYFQNEAQLDKSGLPSDRFFAERPEGSVSTLKIQRTQQEDSAVYLCASSSGLPDEQFFGPGTRLTVL.

The chain links TRBV7-2 to TRBJ2-5; the match to TRBD2 covers 7 bases. The CDR3 length is 14 residues. Unmatched junction bases numbered 5, after V lost 3 bases and J lost 4 bases. Per germline, CDR1 SGHTA and CDR2 FQGNSA. DNA of the CDR3: TGTGCCAGCAGCTTTACGACTAGCAGAGAGACCCAGTACTTC. As protein: CASSFTTSRETQYF.

This chain uses TRBV19 with TRBJ2-2, with 12 bases aligning to TRBD1. From germline, CDR1 is LNHDA and CDR2 SQIVND (reference sequence). There are 17 residues in the CDR3. V was pared by 7 bases and J by 5 bases, with 11 bases of the junction left unmatched. Written as DNA, the CDR3 is TGTGCCAGTACCCTTACCGGGACAGGGGGCTGGACCGGGGAGCTGTTTTTT. Encoded protein: CASTLTGTGGWTGELFF.

The chain joins TRBV7-8 to TRBJ2-5, with 7 bases identical to TRBD2. Trimming cost V 1 base and J 3 bases; bases outside gene matches: 8. This CDR3 comprises 16 residues. Germline CDR1 reads SGHVS; CDR2 reads FQNEAQ. For the CDR3, the DNA is TGTGCCAGCAGCTTAGGTGGGAGGGCACGGGAAGAGACCCAGTACTTC. It encodes CASSLGGRAREETQYF.

The genes are TRBV6-4 and TRBJ1-3, with TRBD1 as a possible D gene (6 bases). This CDR3 has 13 residues. From germline, CDR1 is MRHNA and CDR2 SNTAGT. V was shortened by 7 bases and J by 4 bases, with 11 bases between the two germline ends. In nucleotides, the CDR3 is TGTGCCAGCACCAGGGGATCGGGAAACACCATATATTTT. As protein: CASTRGSGNTIYF.

The V gene is TRBV7-2, the J gene TRBJ1-5, with TRBD1 matching over 7 bases. The germline V gene has CDR1 SGHTA and CDR2 FQGNSA. The trim removed 1 base at V and 4 bases at J, leaving 7 bases unmatched. The CDR3 is 16 amino acids. CDR3 coding DNA: TGTGCCAGCAGCTTAGTGGAGGGGGCGACGAATCAGCCCCAGCATTTT. Translating it yields CASSLVEGATNQPQHF.

The chain carries TRBV6-6 and TRBJ2-1; D may be TRBD2 (5 bases). V was clipped by 5 bases and J by 0 bases, with 17 bases between them. The V gene's germline CDR1 is MNHNY and CDR2 SVGAGI (reference sequence). The CDR3 contains 17 residues. CDR3 protein: CASSPEGASSSYNEQFF. In DNA, the CDR3 is TGTGCCAGCAGTCCCGAGGGTGCCAGTTCCTCCTACAATGAGCAGTTCTTC.

This clone was seen only a few times. CDR3 sequence: CASSHPSWRSYNEQFF. CDR3 nucleotides: TGTGCCAGCAGCCACCCCTCGTGGCGGTCCTACAATGAGCAGTTCTTC. The genes are TRBV4-2 and TRBJ2-1; D unresolved. V was cut by 3 bases and J by 1 base, with 13 bases left in between. The CDR3 is made up of 16 amino acids. Germline values: CDR1 LGHNA, CDR2 YNFKEQ.

The V and J genes are TRBV11-2 and TRBJ2-7, with TRBD1 as a possible D gene (5 bases). The germline gives CDR1 SGHAT, CDR2 FQNNGV. The CDR3 runs to 14 residues. Deletions cut 3 bases from V and 0 bases from J, with 9 bases between. For the CDR3, the DNA is TGTGCCAGCAGCTTGACAGCACCCTCCTACGAGCAGTACTTC. This codes for CASSLTAPSYEQYF.

This chain links TRBV7-9 with TRBJ2-3, with TRBD2 identical over 12 bases. CDR1 is SEHNR, CDR2 FQNEAQ, per germline (reference sequence). CDR3 length equals 16 residues. Trimming took 5 bases from V and 2 from J; bases not matched to a gene: 5. The CDR3 here is CASSPRTSGATDTQYF. The CDR3 coding sequence is TGTGCCAGCAGCCCCCGGACTAGCGGGGCCACAGATACGCAGTATTTT.

The chain recombines TRBV6-6 with TRBJ1-5; D unresolved. The CDR3 spans 13 residues. Germline values: CDR1 MNHNY, CDR2 SVGAGI (reference sequence). V lost 6 bases, J lost 5 bases, and 11 bases lay in between. CDR3 nucleotides: TGTGCCAGCAGCGCTCGGGAAGATCAGCCCCAGCATTTT. Protein product: CASSAREDQPQHF.

The chain uses TRBV19 and TRBJ1-1; a weak D match, TRBD1 (5 bases). This CDR3 contains 13 residues. Trimming removed 4 bases from V and 0 bases from J, with 6 bases in between. Looked up from germline, CDR1 is LNHDA and CDR2 is SQIVND (reference sequence). CDR3 amino acids: CASSKQVNTEAFF. CDR3 in DNA: TGTGCCAGTAGTAAACAGGTGAACACTGAAGCTTTCTTT.

The chain carries TRBV6-1 and TRBJ1-3; D is unclear. Germline V gives CDR1 MNHNS, CDR2 SASEGT. Between the trimmed V and J ends, which lost 2 bases and 2 bases, there was a span of 10 bases. This CDR3 is 15 amino acids long. The CDR3 reads CASSEFAPAGNTIYF. CDR3 sequence (DNA): TGTGCCAGCAGTGAATTCGCTCCAGCTGGAAACACCATATATTTT.